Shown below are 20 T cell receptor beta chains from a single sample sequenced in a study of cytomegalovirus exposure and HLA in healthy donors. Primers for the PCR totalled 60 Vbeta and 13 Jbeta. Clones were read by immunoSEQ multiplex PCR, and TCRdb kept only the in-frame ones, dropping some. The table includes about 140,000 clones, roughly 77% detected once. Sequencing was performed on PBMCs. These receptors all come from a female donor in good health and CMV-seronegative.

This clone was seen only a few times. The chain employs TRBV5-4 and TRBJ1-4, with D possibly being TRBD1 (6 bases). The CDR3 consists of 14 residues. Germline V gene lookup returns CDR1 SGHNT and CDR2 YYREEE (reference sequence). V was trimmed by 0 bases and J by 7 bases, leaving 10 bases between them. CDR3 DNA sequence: TGTGCCAGCAGCTTGGTGGGGGCTGGTGAAAAACTGTTTTTT. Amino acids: CASSLVGAGEKLFF.

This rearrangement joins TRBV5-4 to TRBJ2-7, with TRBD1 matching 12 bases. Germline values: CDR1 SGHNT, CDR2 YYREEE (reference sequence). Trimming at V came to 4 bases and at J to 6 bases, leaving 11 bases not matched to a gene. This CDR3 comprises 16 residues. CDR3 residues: CASSTPPGQGAGEQYF. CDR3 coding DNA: TGTGCCAGCAGCACACCCCCGGGACAGGGGGCCGGCGAGCAGTACTTC.

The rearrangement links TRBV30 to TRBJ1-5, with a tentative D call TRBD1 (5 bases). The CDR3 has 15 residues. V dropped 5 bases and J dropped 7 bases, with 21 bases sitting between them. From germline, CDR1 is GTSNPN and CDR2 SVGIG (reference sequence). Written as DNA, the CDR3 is TGTGCCTGGCAAATCGGTGGGGGGTTTAGGCAGCCCCAGCATTTT. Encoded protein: CAWQIGGGFRQPQHF.

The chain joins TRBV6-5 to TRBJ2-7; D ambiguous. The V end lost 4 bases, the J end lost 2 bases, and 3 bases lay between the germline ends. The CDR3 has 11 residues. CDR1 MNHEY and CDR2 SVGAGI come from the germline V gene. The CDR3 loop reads CASSSTYEQYF. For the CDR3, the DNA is TGTGCCAGCAGTTCTACCTACGAGCAGTACTTC.

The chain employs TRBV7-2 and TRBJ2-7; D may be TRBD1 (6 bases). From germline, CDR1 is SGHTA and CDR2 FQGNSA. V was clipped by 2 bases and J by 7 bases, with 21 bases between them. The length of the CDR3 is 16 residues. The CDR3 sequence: CASSLNSGAVGLEQYF. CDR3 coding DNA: TGTGCCAGCAGCTTAAATTCAGGGGCCGTAGGCTTGGAGCAGTACTTC.

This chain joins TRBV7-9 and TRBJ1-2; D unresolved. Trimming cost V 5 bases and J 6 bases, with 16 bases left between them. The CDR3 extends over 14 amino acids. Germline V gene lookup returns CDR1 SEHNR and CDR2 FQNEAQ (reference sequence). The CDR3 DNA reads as TGTGCCAGCAGCCGCTCTAGTTTTACCCATGGCTACACCTTC. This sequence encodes CASSRSSFTHGYTF.

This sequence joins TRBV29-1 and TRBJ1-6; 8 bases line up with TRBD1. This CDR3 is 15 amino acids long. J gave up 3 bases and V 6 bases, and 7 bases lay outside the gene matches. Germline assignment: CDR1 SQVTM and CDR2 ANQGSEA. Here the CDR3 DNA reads TGCAGCGTACGGACAGGGTGGGACTATAATTCACCCCTCCACTTT. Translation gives CSVRTGWDYNSPLHF.

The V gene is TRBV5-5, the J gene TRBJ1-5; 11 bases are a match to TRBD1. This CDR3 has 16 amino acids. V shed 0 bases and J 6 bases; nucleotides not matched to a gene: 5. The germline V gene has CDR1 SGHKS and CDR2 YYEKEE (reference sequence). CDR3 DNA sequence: TGTGCCAGCAGCTTGGGGACGGGACAGGGGGGTCAGCCCCAGCATTTT. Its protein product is CASSLGTGQGGQPQHF.

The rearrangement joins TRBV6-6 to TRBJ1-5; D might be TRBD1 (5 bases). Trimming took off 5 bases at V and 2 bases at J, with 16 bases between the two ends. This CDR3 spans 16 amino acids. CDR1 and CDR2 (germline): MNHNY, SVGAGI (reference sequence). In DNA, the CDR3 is TGTGCCAGCAGTCTCGGGGGGGGAACCGGCAATCAGCCCCAGCATTTT. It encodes CASSLGGGTGNQPQHF.

As DNA, the CDR3 is TGCGCCAGCAGCTTGGGCTGGGGACAGAGCACTGAAGCTTTCTTT. This encodes CASSLGWGQSTEAFF. The rearrangement joins TRBV5-1 to TRBJ1-1, with TRBD1 identical over 7 bases. This CDR3 is 15 amino acids long. The ends lost 0 bases at V and 4 bases at J; junction bases unmatched: 6. Germline V gives CDR1 SGHRS, CDR2 YFSETQ.

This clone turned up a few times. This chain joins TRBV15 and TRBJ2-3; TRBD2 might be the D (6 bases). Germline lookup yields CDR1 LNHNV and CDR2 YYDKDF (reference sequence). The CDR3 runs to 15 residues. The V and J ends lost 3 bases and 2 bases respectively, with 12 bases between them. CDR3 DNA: TGTGCCACCAGCAGGAATCGGGACTCCACAGATACGCAGTATTTT. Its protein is CATSRNRDSTDTQYF.

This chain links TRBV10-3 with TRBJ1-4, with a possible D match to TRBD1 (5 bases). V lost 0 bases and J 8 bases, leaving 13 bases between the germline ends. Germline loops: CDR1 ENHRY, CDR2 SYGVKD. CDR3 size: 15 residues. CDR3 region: CAISESGQGEEKLFF. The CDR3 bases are TGTGCCATCAGTGAGTCGGGGCAGGGTGAAGAAAAACTGTTTTTT.

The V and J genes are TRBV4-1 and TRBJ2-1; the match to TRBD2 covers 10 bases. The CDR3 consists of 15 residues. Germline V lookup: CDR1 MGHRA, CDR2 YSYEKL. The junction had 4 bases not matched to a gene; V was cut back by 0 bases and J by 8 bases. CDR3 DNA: TGCGCCAGCAGCCAAGAGCTAGCGGGAGTCGATGAGCAGTTCTTC. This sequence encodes CASSQELAGVDEQFF.

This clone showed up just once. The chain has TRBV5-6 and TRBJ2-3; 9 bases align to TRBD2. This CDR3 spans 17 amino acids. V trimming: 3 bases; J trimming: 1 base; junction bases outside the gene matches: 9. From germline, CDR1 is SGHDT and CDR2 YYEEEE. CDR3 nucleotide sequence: TGTGCCAGCAGCTACTTAGGCCAGCGGGGGGGCACAGATACGCAGTATTTT. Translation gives CASSYLGQRGGTDTQYF.

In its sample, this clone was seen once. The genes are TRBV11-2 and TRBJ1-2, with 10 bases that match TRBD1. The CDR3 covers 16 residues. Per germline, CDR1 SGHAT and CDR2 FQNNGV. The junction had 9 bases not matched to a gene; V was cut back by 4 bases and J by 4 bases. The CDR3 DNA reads TGTGCCAGCAGCTGGGGGACCGGACAGGGGGGCTATGGCTACACCTTC. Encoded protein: CASSWGTGQGGYGYTF.

The CDR3 DNA reads as TGTGCCAGCAGTTCAGGGACAGGCGAGGGGTCTGTTGAAGCTTTCTTT. Translating gives CASSSGTGEGSVEAFF. V and J are TRBV27 and TRBJ1-1, with 8 bases that match TRBD1. J was trimmed by 7 bases and V by 4 bases; bases with no gene match: 14. The CDR3 is 16 amino acids. The germline gives CDR1 MNHEY, CDR2 SMNVEV (reference sequence).

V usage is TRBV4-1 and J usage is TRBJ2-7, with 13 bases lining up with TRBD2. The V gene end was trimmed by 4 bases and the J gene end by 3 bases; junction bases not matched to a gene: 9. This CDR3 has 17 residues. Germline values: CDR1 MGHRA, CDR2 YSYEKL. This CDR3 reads CASSPSPGLAGLYEQYF. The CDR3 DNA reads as TGCGCCAGCAGCCCAAGCCCGGGACTAGCGGGACTCTACGAGCAGTACTTC.

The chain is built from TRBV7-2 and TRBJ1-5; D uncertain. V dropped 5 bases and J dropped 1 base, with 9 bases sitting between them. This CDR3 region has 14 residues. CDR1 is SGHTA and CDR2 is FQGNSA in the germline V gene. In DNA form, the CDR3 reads TGTGCCAGCAGCCCCCTTCCCAGCAATCAGCCCCAGCATTTT. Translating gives CASSPLPSNQPQHF.

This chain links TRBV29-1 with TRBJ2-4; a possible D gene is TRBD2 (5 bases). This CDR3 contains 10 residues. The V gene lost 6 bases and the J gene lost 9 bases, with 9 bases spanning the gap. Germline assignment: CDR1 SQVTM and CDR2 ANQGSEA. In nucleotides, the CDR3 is TGCAGCGTCCTGAGCGGCATTCAGTACTTC. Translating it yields CSVLSGIQYF.

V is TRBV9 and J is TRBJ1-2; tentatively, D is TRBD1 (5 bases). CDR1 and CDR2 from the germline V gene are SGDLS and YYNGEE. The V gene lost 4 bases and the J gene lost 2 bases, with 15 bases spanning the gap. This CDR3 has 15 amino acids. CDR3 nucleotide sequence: TGTGCCAGCAGCAGGTGGGGGGGTTCAAACTATGGCTACACCTTC. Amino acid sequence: CASSRWGGSNYGYTF.